The 15 T cell receptor beta chains below all came from one sample that was sequenced in a study of CD8+ T cells in alopecia areata. cDNA serving as the sequencing template came from extracted, reverse transcribed RNA. Clones were sequenced by immunoSEQ multiplex PCR, and TCRdb holds only the in-frame ones, with some missing. The table records a few hundred thousand clones, around 50% of them present only once. Input material: CD8+ T cells sorted from blood. These receptor sequences come from a human donor in good health.

This clone was counted between two and nine times. The chain is built from TRBV27 and TRBJ1-5, with a possible D match to TRBD1 (6 bases). The CDR3 has 15 residues. Germline CDR1 is MNHEY and CDR2 is SMNVEV (reference sequence). The V end lost 4 bases, the J end lost 2 bases, and 12 bases lay between the germline ends. The CDR3 region has the DNA TGTGCCAGCAGTTGGGGGGCGAACGGCAATCAGCCCCAGCATTTT. Its translation: CASSWGANGNQPQHF.

The CDR3 DNA reads TGCAGCGTTGTAGGGGTTGGTGAAAAACTGTTTTTT. It is translated as CSVVGVGEKLFF. The rearrangement links TRBV29-1 to TRBJ1-4; the D gene is possibly TRBD1 (5 bases). Deletions cut 4 bases from V and 7 bases from J, with 10 bases between. CDR1 SQVTM and CDR2 ANQGSEA come from the germline V gene. This CDR3 spans 12 amino acids.

The rearrangement uses TRBV29-1 and TRBJ1-1; D is unclear. V was shortened by 5 bases and J by 6 bases, with 7 bases between the two germline ends. Germline lookup yields CDR1 SQVTM and CDR2 ANQGSEA. CDR3 length: 10 residues. In DNA form, the CDR3 reads TGCAGCGTTTTTTCGGCTGAAGCTTTCTTT. This gives the protein CSVFSAEAFF.

In its sample, this clone was seen once. The J gene is TRBJ1-2, the V gene TRBV10-3; 8 bases align to TRBD1. Looked up from germline, CDR1 is ENHRY and CDR2 is SYGVKD. The CDR3 runs 13 residues. Trimming removed 5 bases from V and 8 bases from J; junction bases left unmatched: 7. The CDR3 spells CAISYQGARGYTF. The CDR3 region has the DNA TGTGCCATCAGTTACCAGGGGGCGCGGGGCTACACCTTC.

V gene TRBV23-1 combines with J gene TRBJ1-4; the D gene is possibly TRBD1 (6 bases). TRBV23-1 falls under the ORF class, with uncertain function. The CDR3 length is 14 residues. The ends were cut back, 5 bases at V and 8 bases at J, with 15 bases in the middle. The CDR3 DNA reads TGCGCCAGCAGTGACGAAGGGGGAAAGGAAAAACTGTTTTTT. The encoded protein is CASSDEGGKEKLFF.

This rearrangement joins TRBV13 to TRBJ2-6; D possibly corresponds to TRBD1 (5 bases). The germline V and J ends were trimmed by 0 bases and 4 bases, with 10 bases remaining between them. Germline V gene data show CDR1 as PRHDT and CDR2 as FYEKMQ (reference sequence). This CDR3 has 16 residues. Here the CDR3 DNA reads TGTGCCAGCAGCTTAGGTAGGGGTACCGGGGCCAACGTCCTGACTTTC. Protein product: CASSLGRGTGANVLTF.

There are a few counts of this clone. The V gene is TRBV10-3, the J gene TRBJ1-2, with D hard to call. Trimming shortened V by 2 bases and J by 6 bases, and 7 bases separated the two germline ends. Germline V gene data show CDR1 as ENHRY and CDR2 as SYGVKD. The length of the CDR3 is 12 residues. The CDR3 sequence: CAISEVGNGYTF. The DNA for the CDR3 is TGTGCCATCAGTGAGGTCGGGAATGGCTACACCTTC.

This clone was counted a few times. The chain couples TRBV23-1 to TRBJ2-1; D is possibly TRBD1 (5 bases). TRBV23-1 is designated an ORF whose function remains uncertain. This CDR3 comprises 11 residues. V was pared by 5 bases and J by 15 bases, with 14 bases between. As DNA, the CDR3 is TGCGCCAGCAGTTGCGGACACAGGTGGTTCTTC. As protein: CASSCGHRWFF.

This clone appeared a few times. J is TRBJ2-2 and V is TRBV29-1, with D unresolved. V lost 4 bases to trimming and J lost 3 bases, with 6 bases between them. Per the germline V gene, CDR1 is SQVTM and CDR2 is ANQGSEA. There are 12 residues in the CDR3. CDR3 region: CSVGTDTGELFF. Written as DNA, the CDR3 is TGCAGCGTTGGAACGGACACCGGGGAGCTGTTTTTT.

The rearrangement links TRBV4-1 to TRBJ2-1, with a weak D call TRBD2 (6 bases). V shed 3 bases and J shed 0 bases, with 15 bases lying between them. CDR3 length: 17 amino acids. The germline CDR1 and CDR2 sequences are MGHRA and YSYEKL. CDR3 loop: CASSQVGGGSSYNEQFF. The CDR3 coding sequence is TGCGCCAGCAGCCAGGTCGGGGGAGGTAGCTCCTACAATGAGCAGTTCTTC.

The genes are TRBV13 and TRBJ2-6; the D is unclear. Between the trimmed V and J ends, which lost 0 bases and 2 bases, there was a span of 5 bases. CDR1 is PRHDT, CDR2 FYEKMQ, per germline (reference sequence). The CDR3 totals 15 residues. The CDR3 nucleotides read TGTGCCAGCAGCTTAGGAGGGCCTGGGGCCAACGTCCTGACTTTC. Its translation is CASSLGGPGANVLTF.

This chain uses TRBV19 with TRBJ1-1; the D is unclear. The CDR3 consists of 15 residues. The germline V gene has CDR1 LNHDA and CDR2 SQIVND (reference sequence). Trimming removed 0 bases from V and 4 bases from J, with 12 bases in between. CDR3 amino acids: CASSIDPGYRTEAFF. The CDR3 coding sequence is TGTGCCAGTAGTATAGATCCCGGCTATCGCACTGAAGCTTTCTTT.

This clone has only a few counts. J is TRBJ2-7 and V is TRBV25-1; D perhaps matches TRBD1 (5 bases). V gave up 5 bases and J gave up 6 bases, with 17 bases separating them. This CDR3 has 14 residues. The germline CDR1 and CDR2 sequences are MGHDK and SYGVNS. The CDR3 reads CASSFRTSGREQYF. The CDR3 DNA sequence: TGTGCCAGCAGTTTCAGGACAAGTGGTCGCGAGCAGTACTTC.

The V and J genes are TRBV15 and TRBJ2-5; D call uncertain. The germline V gene encodes CDR1 LNHNV and CDR2 YYDKDF (reference sequence). V was clipped by 0 bases and J by 1 base, with 6 bases between them. The CDR3 spans 14 residues. The chain's CDR3 is CATSREFSQETQYF. In DNA form, the CDR3 reads TGTGCCACCAGCAGAGAGTTTTCCCAAGAGACCCAGTACTTC.

The chain couples TRBV6-4 to TRBJ2-7; D call uncertain. This CDR3 region has 8 residues. Per germline, CDR1 MRHNA and CDR2 SNTAGT. V was cut by 9 bases and J by 9 bases, with 6 bases left in between. The CDR3 protein is CASPWQYF. CDR3 nucleotides: TGTGCCAGTCCATGGCAGTACTTC.